This T cell receptor (beta chain) was identified in a study of T cells in Graves' hyperthyroidism and ophthalmopathy. About the study: Peripheral blood was drawn at first diagnosis, prior to all treatment.

Every diagnosis used clinical symptoms, serum thyroxine and TRAb, thyroid ultrasound and orbital computed tomography. This CDR3 region has 14 residues. CDR1 LNHDA and CDR2 SQIVND come from the germline V gene (reference sequence). After removal of 5 bases from V and 7 bases from J, the junction contained 11 bases not matched to a gene. There were TCR beta CDR3 regions amplified from RNA transcripts. HTBI primers were employed in a first-round RT-PCR of the TCR CDR3. A single record per CDR3 protein comes from TCRdb applying MiXCR to the multiplex PCR reads. The profile shows roughly 650,000 distinct CDR3 sequences, about a sixth of them singletons. General observations from the study: Among thyroid clonotypes expanded above 0.001, most also appeared in blood.

This clonotype was detected only a few times. The antigen is unknown. The specimen was blood. The J gene is TRBJ2-7, the V gene TRBV19; 7 bases map to TRBD2. The TCR was taken from a woman aged 35 to 49 with Graves' ophthalmopathy. The CDR3 spells CASSRSGGTGEQYF. The DNA of the CDR3 is TGTGCCAGTAGTCGCTCCGGGGGGACGGGGGAGCAGTACTTC. The full variable domain, with the rest looked up from reference TRBV19 and TRBJ2-7, is DGGITQSPKYLFRKEGQNVTLSCEQNLNHDAMYWYRQDPGQGLRLIYYSQIVNDFQKGDIAEGYSVSREKKESFPLTVTSAQKNPTAFYLCASSRSGGTGEQYFGPGTRLTVT.